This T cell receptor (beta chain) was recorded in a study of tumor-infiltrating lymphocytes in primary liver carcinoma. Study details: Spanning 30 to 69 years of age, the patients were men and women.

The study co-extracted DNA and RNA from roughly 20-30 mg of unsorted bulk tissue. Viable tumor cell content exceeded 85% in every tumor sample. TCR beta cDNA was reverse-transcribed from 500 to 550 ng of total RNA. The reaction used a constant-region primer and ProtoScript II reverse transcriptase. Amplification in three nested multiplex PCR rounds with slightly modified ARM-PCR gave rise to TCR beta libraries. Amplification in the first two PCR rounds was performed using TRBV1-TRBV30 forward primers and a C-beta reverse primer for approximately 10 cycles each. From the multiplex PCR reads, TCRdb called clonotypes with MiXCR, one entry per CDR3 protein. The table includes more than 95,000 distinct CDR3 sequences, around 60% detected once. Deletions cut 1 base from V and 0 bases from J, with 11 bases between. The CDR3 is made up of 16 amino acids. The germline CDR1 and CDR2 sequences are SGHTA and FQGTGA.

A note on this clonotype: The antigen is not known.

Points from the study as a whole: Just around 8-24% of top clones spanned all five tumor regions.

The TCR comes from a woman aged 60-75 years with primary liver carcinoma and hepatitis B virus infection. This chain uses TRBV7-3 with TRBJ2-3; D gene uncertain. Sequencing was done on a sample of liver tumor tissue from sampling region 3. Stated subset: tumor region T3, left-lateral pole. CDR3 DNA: TGTGCCAGCAGCTTAAACCCGGAGCCTAGCACAGATACGCAGTATTTT. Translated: CASSLNPEPSTDTQYF.